The T cell receptor (beta chain) described here comes from a study of T cells in Graves' hyperthyroidism and ophthalmopathy. Amplified regions were TCR beta CDR3 sequences from RNA transcripts. Primed by the HTBI set, a first-round RT-PCR was run on the TCR CDR3. MiXCR, run by TCRdb on the multiplex PCR reads, gives a single entry per CDR3 protein. The profile shows 330,000 or so distinct CDR3 sequences, less than 20% of them singletons. Per the germline V gene, CDR1 is DFQATT and CDR2 is SNEGSKA (reference sequence). This CDR3 has 15 residues. V was trimmed by 7 bases and J by 0 bases, leaving 18 bases between them. PBMCs were obtained from under 13 ml fresh peripheral blood. Regarding this clonotype: Just one base apart from a much larger clone, this may be a read error.

The sequenced sample consisted of blood. The V gene is TRBV20-1, the J gene TRBJ1-1, with a weak D call TRBD1 (6 bases). The receptor's source is a man in his fifties or sixties with Graves' ophthalmopathy. Here the CDR3 reads CSVPGTRTMNTEAFF. CDR3 nucleotide sequence: TGCAGTGTTCCAGGGACAAGAACCATGAACACTGAAGCTTTCTTT.